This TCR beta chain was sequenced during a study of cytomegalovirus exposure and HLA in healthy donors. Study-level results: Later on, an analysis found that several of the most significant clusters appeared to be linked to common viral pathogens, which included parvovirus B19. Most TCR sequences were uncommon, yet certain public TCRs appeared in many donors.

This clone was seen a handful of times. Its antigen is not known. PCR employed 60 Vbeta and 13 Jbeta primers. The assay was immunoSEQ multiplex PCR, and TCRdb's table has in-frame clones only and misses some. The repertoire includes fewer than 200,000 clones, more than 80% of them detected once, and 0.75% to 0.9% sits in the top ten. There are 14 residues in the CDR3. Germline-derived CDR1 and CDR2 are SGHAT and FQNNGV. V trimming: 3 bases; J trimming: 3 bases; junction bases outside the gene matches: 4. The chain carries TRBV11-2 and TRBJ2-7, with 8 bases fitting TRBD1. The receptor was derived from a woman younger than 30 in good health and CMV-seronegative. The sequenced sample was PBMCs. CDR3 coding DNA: TGTGCCAGCAGCTTGCAGGGGGCCCTCTACGAGCAGTACTTC. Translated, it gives CASSLQGALYEQYF.